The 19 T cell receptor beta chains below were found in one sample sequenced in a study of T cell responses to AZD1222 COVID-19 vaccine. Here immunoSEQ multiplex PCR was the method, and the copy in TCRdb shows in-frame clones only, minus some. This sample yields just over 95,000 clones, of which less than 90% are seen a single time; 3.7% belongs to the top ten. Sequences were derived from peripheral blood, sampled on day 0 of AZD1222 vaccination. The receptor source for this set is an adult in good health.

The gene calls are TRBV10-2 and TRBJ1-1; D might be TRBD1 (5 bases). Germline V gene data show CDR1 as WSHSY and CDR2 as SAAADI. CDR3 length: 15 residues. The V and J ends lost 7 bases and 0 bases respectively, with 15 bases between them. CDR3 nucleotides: TGCGCCAGCACCGAGGGAGTGGGGCTGAACACTGAAGCTTTCTTT. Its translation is CASTEGVGLNTEAFF.

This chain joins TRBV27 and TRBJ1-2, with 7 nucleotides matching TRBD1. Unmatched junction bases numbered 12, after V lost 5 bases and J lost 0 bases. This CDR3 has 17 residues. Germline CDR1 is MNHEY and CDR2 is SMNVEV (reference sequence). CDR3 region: CASSPQGGESSNYGYTF. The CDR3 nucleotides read TGTGCCAGCAGTCCCCAGGGGGGGGAGTCATCTAACTATGGCTACACCTTC.

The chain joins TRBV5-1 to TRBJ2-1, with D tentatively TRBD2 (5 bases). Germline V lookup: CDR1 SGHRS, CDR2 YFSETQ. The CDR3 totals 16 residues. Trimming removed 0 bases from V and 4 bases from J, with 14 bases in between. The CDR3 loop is CASSLGVGRHYNEQFF. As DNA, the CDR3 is TGCGCCAGCAGCTTGGGGGTAGGGAGACATTACAATGAGCAGTTCTTC.

Written as DNA, the CDR3 is TGTGCCAGTAGTATAGCCATAAGGTCCACCGGGGAGCTGTTTTTT. Amino acids: CASSIAIRSTGELFF. The V gene is TRBV19, the J gene TRBJ2-2, with D unresolved. CDR3 length: 15 residues. The germline V gene encodes CDR1 LNHDA and CDR2 SQIVND (reference sequence). V lost 1 base to trimming and J lost 4 bases, with 10 bases between them.

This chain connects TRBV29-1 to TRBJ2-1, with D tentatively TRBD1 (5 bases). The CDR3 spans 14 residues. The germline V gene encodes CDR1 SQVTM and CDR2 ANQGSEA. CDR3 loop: CSKLSATQDNEQFF. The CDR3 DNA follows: TGCAGTAAACTGTCCGCAACACAGGACAATGAGCAGTTCTTC.

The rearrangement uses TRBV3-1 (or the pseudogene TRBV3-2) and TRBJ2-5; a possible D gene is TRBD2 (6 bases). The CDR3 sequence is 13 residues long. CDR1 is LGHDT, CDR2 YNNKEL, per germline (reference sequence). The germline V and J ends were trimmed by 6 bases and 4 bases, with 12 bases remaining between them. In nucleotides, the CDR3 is TGTGCCAGCAGGTGGAGGGGCTCAGAGACCCAGTACTTC. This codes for CASRWRGSETQYF.

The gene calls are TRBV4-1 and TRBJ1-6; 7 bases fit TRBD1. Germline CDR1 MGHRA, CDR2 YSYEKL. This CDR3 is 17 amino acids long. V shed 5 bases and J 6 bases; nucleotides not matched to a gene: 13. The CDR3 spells CASSTMGDSLINSPLHF. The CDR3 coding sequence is TGCGCCAGCAGCACCATGGGGGACAGTCTCATTAATTCACCCCTCCACTTT.

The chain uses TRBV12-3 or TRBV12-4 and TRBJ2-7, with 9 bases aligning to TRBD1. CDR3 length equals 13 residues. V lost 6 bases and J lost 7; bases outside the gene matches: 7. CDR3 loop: CASRETGGREQYF. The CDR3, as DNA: TGTGCCAGCAGGGAAACAGGGGGCCGGGAGCAGTACTTC.

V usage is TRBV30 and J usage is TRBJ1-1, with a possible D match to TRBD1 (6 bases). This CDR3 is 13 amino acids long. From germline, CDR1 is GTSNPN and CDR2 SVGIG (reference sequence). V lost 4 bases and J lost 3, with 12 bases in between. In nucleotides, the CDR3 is TGTGCCTGGATGGACAGTGTATACACTGAAGCTTTCTTT. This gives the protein CAWMDSVYTEAFF.

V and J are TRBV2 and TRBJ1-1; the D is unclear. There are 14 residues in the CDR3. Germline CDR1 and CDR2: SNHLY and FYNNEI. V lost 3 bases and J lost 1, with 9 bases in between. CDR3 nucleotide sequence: TGTGCCAGCAGTGAGTGGAGCCCGAACACTGAAGCTTTCTTT. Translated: CASSEWSPNTEAFF.

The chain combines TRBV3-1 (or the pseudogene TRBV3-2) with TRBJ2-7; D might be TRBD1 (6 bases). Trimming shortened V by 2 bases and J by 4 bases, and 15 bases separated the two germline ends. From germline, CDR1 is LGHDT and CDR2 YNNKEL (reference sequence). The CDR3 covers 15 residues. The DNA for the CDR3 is TGTGCCAGCAGCCAACCCTCGACAGGTTCTTACGAGCAGTACTTC. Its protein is CASSQPSTGSYEQYF.

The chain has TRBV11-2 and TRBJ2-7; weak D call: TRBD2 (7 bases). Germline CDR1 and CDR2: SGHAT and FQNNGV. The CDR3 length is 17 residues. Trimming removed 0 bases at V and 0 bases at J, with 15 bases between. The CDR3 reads CASSLDRGGDGSYEQYF. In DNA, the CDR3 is TGTGCCAGCAGCTTAGATAGGGGGGGGGACGGCTCCTACGAGCAGTACTTC.

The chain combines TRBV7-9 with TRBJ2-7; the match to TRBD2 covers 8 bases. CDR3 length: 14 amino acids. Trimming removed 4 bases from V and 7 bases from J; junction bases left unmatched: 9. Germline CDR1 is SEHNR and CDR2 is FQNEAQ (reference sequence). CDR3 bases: TGTGCCAGCAGCTCCTCCGGGGGGGCGGATGAGCAGTACTTC. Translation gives CASSSSGGADEQYF. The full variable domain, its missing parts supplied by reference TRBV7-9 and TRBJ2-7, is DTGVSQNPRHKITKRGQNVTFRCDPISEHNRLYWYRQTLGQGPEFLTYFQNEAQLEKSRLLSDRFSAERPKGSFSTLEIQRTEQGDSAMYLCASSSSGGADEQYFGPGTRLTVT.

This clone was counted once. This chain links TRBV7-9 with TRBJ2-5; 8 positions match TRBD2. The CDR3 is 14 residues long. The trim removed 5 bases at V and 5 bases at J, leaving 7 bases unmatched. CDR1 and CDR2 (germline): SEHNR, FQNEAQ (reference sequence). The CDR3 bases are TGTGCCAGCAGCGACTTCGGCGGGGGGGAGACCCAGTACTTC. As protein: CASSDFGGGETQYF.

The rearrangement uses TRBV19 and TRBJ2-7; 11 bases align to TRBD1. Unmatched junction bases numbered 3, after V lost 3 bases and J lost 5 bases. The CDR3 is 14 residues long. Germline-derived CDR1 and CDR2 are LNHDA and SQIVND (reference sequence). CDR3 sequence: CASSIGTGGDEQYF. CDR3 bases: TGTGCCAGTAGTATCGGGACAGGGGGTGACGAGCAGTACTTC.

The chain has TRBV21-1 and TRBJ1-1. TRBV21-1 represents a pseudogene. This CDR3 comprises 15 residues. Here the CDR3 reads CASSNGIRFLTEAFF. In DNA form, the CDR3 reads TGTGCCAGCAGCAATGGGATCCGGTTTTTGACTGAAGCTTTCTTT.

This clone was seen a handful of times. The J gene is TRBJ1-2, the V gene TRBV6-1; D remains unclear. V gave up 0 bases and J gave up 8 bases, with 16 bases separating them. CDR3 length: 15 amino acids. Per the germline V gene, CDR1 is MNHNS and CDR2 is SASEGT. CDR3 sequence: CASSEADAPIGGYTF. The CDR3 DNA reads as TGTGCCAGCAGTGAAGCGGACGCCCCTATCGGGGGCTACACCTTC.

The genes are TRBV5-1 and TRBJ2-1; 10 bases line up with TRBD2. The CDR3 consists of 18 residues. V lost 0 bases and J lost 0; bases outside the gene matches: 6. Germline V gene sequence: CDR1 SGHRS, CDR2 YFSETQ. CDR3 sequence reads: CASSLVGSGGISYNEQFF. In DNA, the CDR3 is TGCGCCAGCAGCTTGGTGGGTAGCGGGGGGATCTCCTACAATGAGCAGTTCTTC. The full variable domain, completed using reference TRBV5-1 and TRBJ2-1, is KAGVTQTPRYLIKTRGQQVTLSCSPISGHRSVSWYQQTPGQGLQFLFEYFSETQRNKGNFPGRFSGRQFSNSRSEMNVSTLELGDSALYLCASSLVGSGGISYNEQFFGPGTRLTVL.

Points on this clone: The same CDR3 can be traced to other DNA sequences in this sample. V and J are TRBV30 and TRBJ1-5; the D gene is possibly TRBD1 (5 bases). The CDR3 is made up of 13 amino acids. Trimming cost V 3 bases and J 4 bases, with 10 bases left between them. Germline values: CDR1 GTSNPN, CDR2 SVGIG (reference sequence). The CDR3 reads CAWRGQGNQPQHF. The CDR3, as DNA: TGTGCCTGGAGGGGGCAGGGAAATCAGCCCCAGCATTTT.